One T cell receptor beta chain is described in this entry. The antigen is unknown. These data originate in a study of T cells after posttransplantation cyclophosphamide. This CDR3 is built from 13 residues. Germline V lookup: CDR1 SEHNR, CDR2 FQNEAQ (reference sequence). V dropped 3 bases and J dropped 2 bases, with 7 bases sitting between them. The naive gate required viable CD3+CD4+ or CD3+CD8+ cells with CCR7+CD45RA+CD45RO-CD95-CD27+CD28+ phenotype. Peripheral blood was collected from the related graft donor on the marrow donation day. The protocol was immunoSEQ multiplex PCR, while the TCRdb copy is restricted to in-frame clones and leaves out a portion. The profile shows about 22,000 clones, over 95% of them singletons. Study conclusions and caveats: TRB clonality was highly associated with recipient CMV seropositivity and reactivation. Donor-recipient repertoire similarity was low at 1-2 months, rising over year one. TRB overlap between skin or GI tissue T cells and blood was limited.

The specimen was naive CD4+ T cells sorted from PBMCs. The receptor comes from a man in his fifties or sixties in good health, CMV-negative, and a related stem cell transplant donor. The chain uses TRBV7-9 and TRBJ1-1; D gene uncertain. CDR3 DNA: TGTGCCAGCAGCTTTAGAGGAAACACTGAAGCTTTCTTT. The encoded protein is CASSFRGNTEAFF. Complete variable domain (other parts from reference TRBV7-9 and TRBJ1-1): DTGVSQNPRHKITKRGQNVTFRCDPISEHNRLYWYRQTLGQGPEFLTYFQNEAQLEKSRLLSDRFSAERPKGSFSTLEIQRTEQGDSAMYLCASSFRGNTEAFFGQGTRLTVV.